One and the same sample provided the 20 T cell receptor beta chains below, sequenced in a study of T-cell reconstitution after alpha-beta-depleted transplantation in children. Unique molecular identifiers tagged the TCRbeta library. One entry per CDR3 protein results from TCRdb running MiXCR on the PCR reads. Among about 200,000 distinct CDR3 sequences listed, roughly 14% were seen once. The material sequenced was PBMCs from the stem cell graft donor, taken from the stem cell graft. The receptors derive from a human donor who donated a stem cell graft to a child with acute lymphoblastic leukemia.

In nucleotides, the CDR3 is TGTGCCAGCAGTTTATTGGGGACTGTAGACGAGACCCAGTACTTC. This encodes CASSLLGTVDETQYF. The gene calls are TRBV27 and TRBJ2-5; TRBD2 might be the D (6 bases). The CDR3 is made up of 15 amino acids. V lost 1 base and J 5 bases, leaving 14 bases between the germline ends. Per the germline V gene, CDR1 is MNHEY and CDR2 is SMNVEV (reference sequence).

This clonotype was seen at least ten times. This chain connects TRBV9 to TRBJ1-2; D is possibly TRBD1 (6 bases). Germline V gene data show CDR1 as SGDLS and CDR2 as YYNGEE. The V and J ends lost 3 bases and 4 bases respectively, with 16 bases between them. This CDR3 has 15 amino acids. CDR3 DNA sequence: TGTGCCAGCAGCGACCGCAGGGGCCAGGGCTATGGCTACACCTTC. As protein: CASSDRRGQGYGYTF.

This clonotype was detected many times. The V call is TRBV29-1, the J call TRBJ2-3, with a weak D call TRBD2 (5 bases). Germline-derived CDR1 and CDR2 are SQVTM and ANQGSEA. The CDR3 is made up of 13 amino acids. The V gene lost 4 bases and the J gene lost 6 bases, with 14 bases spanning the gap. The CDR3 protein is CSVVGGSDDTQYF. The CDR3 nucleotides are TGCAGCGTTGTCGGTGGGAGTGACGATACGCAGTATTTT.

Many counts were recorded for this clonotype. V usage is TRBV29-1 and J usage is TRBJ2-7; D might be TRBD2 (5 bases). The CDR3 is made up of 14 amino acids. V lost 6 bases, J lost 2 bases, and 17 bases lay in between. CDR1 SQVTM and CDR2 ANQGSEA come from the germline V gene. CDR3 residues: CSVTGLIGAYEQYF. The CDR3 coding sequence is TGCAGCGTGACTGGACTGATTGGCGCCTACGAGCAGTACTTC.

About this clonotype: One base away lies a much larger clone, so this may be a sequencing read error. The V and J genes are TRBV12-3 or TRBV12-4 and TRBJ2-6; weak D call: TRBD1 (5 bases). The CDR3 spans 15 residues. CDR3 nucleotide sequence: TGTGCCAGCAGTGGGCTTAGACCTGGGGCCCACGTCCTGACTTTC. It yields the protein CASSGLRPGAHVLTF.

Many counts were recorded for this clonotype. The genes are TRBV20-1 and TRBJ1-2; D gene uncertain. The CDR3 runs to 13 residues. The germline V gene has CDR1 DFQATT and CDR2 SNEGSKA (reference sequence). The ends were cut back, 1 base at V and 5 bases at J, with 11 bases in the middle. In nucleotides, the CDR3 is TGCAGTGCTAGAGTTTGGGCAGAATATGGCTACACCTTC. Residues: CSARVWAEYGYTF.

This clonotype was observed many times. The chain has TRBV6-5 and TRBJ1-3, with D tentatively TRBD1 (5 bases). There are 15 residues in the CDR3. Trimming took off 1 base at V and 0 bases at J, with 7 bases between the two ends. Germline V gives CDR1 MNHEY, CDR2 SVGAGI. CDR3 loop: CASSYLGGSGNTIYF. The CDR3, as DNA: TGTGCCAGCAGTTACTTGGGGGGCTCTGGAAACACCATATATTTT.

In this sample, this clonotype turned up many times. The chain carries TRBV5-1 and TRBJ2-5; maybe TRBD1 (6 bases). The germline V gene has CDR1 SGHRS and CDR2 YFSETQ. With 0 bases removed from V and 4 bases from J, the gap between germline ends came to 10 bases. This CDR3 region has 14 residues. The CDR3 coding sequence is TGCGCCAGCAGCTTGGAGGCAGGGGCAGAGACCCAGTACTTC. Encoded protein: CASSLEAGAETQYF. Full variable domain (rest looked up from reference TRBV5-1 and TRBJ2-5): KAGVTQTPRYLIKTRGQQVTLSCSPISGHRSVSWYQQTPGQGLQFLFEYFSETQRNKGNFPGRFSGRQFSNSRSEMNVSTLELGDSALYLCASSLEAGAETQYFGPGTRLLVL.

This clonotype has at least ten counts. The chain couples TRBV7-9 to TRBJ2-3, with D possibly TRBD2 on 6 matching bases. V was trimmed by 5 bases and J by 6 bases, leaving 27 bases between them. The CDR3 contains 18 residues. From germline, CDR1 is SEHNR and CDR2 FQNEAQ (reference sequence). The CDR3 spells CASSQSQGGTYGSDTQYF. CDR3 bases: TGTGCCAGCAGCCAGTCCCAAGGCGGGACCTATGGGTCTGATACGCAGTATTTT. The whole variable domain, remainder taken from reference TRBV7-9 and TRBJ2-3, is DTGVSQNPRHKITKRGQNVTFRCDPISEHNRLYWYRQTLGQGPEFLTYFQNEAQLEKSRLLSDRFSAERPKGSFSTLEIQRTEQGDSAMYLCASSQSQGGTYGSDTQYFGPGTRLTVL.

This clonotype was detected many times. V is TRBV29-1 and J is TRBJ2-2; the D gene could be TRBD1 or TRBD2 (6 bases each). The CDR3 runs 14 residues. CDR1 is SQVTM and CDR2 is ANQGSEA in the germline V gene. V dropped 6 bases and J dropped 4 bases, with 15 bases sitting between them. The CDR3 protein is CSVRGGLGTGELFF. CDR3 sequence (DNA): TGCAGCGTCCGAGGGGGGTTGGGCACCGGGGAGCTGTTTTTT.

This sequence joins TRBV18 and TRBJ2-1; TRBD2 aligns across 10 bases. J lost 4 bases, V lost 5 bases, and 5 bases had no gene match. The germline CDR1 and CDR2 sequences are KGHSH and LQKENI. This CDR3 is built from 15 residues. CDR3 protein: CASSETSGLYNEQFF. CDR3 bases: TGTGCCAGCTCAGAGACTAGCGGGCTTTACAATGAGCAGTTCTTC. Full variable domain (missing parts from reference TRBV18 and TRBJ2-1): NAGVMQNPRHLVRRRGQEARLRCSPMKGHSHVYWYRQLPEEGLKFMVYLQKENIIDESGMPKERFSAEFPKEGPSILRIQQVVRGDSAAYFCASSETSGLYNEQFFGPGTRLTVL.

This clonotype was found many times. V usage is TRBV10-3 and J usage is TRBJ1-1; D remains unclear. The CDR3 has 14 residues. Trimming pared 7 bases from V and 1 base from J, leaving 13 bases between. The germline gives CDR1 ENHRY, CDR2 SYGVKD. The CDR3 DNA reads TGTGCCATCAAGGGAGATGGTGGGAACACTGAAGCTTTCTTT. Translated, it gives CAIKGDGGNTEAFF.

Only a few counts were recorded for this clonotype. The rearrangement uses TRBV20-1 and TRBJ1-1; 7 bases agree with TRBD1. Germline-derived CDR1 and CDR2 are DFQATT and SNEGSKA (reference sequence). V was pared by 3 bases and J by 2 bases, with 12 bases of the junction left unmatched. The CDR3 has 16 residues. CDR3 bases: TGCAGTGCTAGTATAGGAGGGGGCCGAACTAACACTGAAGCTTTCTTT. Translating gives CSASIGGGRTNTEAFF.

This clonotype was recorded at least ten times. V is TRBV20-1 and J is TRBJ1-2; tentatively, D is TRBD1 (5 bases). CDR1 and CDR2 from the germline V gene are DFQATT and SNEGSKA (reference sequence). CDR3 length: 17 amino acids. The germline V and J ends were trimmed by 5 bases and 5 bases, with 27 bases remaining between them. The CDR3 is CSALVVAGQRDYYGYTF. The CDR3, as DNA: TGCAGTGCTCTGGTCGTTGCAGGGCAGAGAGATTATTATGGCTACACCTTC.

At least ten counts were recorded for this clonotype. J is TRBJ1-2 and V is TRBV5-1, with TRBD1 matching over 7 bases. V gave up 4 bases and J gave up 0 bases; unmatched junction bases: 12. The CDR3 length is 17 residues. Per the germline V gene, CDR1 is SGHRS and CDR2 is YFSETQ. The CDR3 bases are TGCGCCAGCAGCCTGGAGGGGGCCCGGGAAACTAACTATGGCTACACCTTC. Residues: CASSLEGARETNYGYTF.

This clonotype was observed many times. The chain combines TRBV4-2 with TRBJ2-1, with D perhaps matching TRBD2 (7 bases). The germline V gene encodes CDR1 LGHNA and CDR2 YNFKEQ. The CDR3 spans 15 residues. Trimming removed 0 bases at V and 10 bases at J, with 16 bases between. The CDR3 here is CASSQEKRSGTEQFF. The CDR3 bases are TGTGCCAGCAGCCAAGAAAAGCGGAGCGGGACAGAGCAGTTCTTC.

This clonotype was counted many times. DNA for the CDR3: TGCGCCAGCAGCCTCCCTAGCAATCAGCCCCAGCATTTT. It codes for CASSLPSNQPQHF. This chain joins TRBV4-1 and TRBJ1-5; D ambiguous. This CDR3 comprises 13 residues. V was pared by 4 bases and J by 0 bases, with 4 bases between. CDR1 is MGHRA, CDR2 YSYEKL, per germline.

Comments on this clonotype: Possible read error: a much larger clone is one base away. The chain combines TRBV4-2 with TRBJ2-4; 9 bases fit TRBD2. The CDR3 extends over 16 amino acids. Germline V gives CDR1 LGHNA, CDR2 YNFKEQ. As DNA, the CDR3 is TGTGCCAGCAGCCAAACTAGCGGGTTAGCCAAAAACAGTCAGTACTTC. Translating gives CASSQTSGLAKNSQYF.

The sample holds many counts of this clonotype. The chain employs TRBV5-1 and TRBJ2-2; 7 bases align to TRBD1. The V segment lost 2 bases and the J segment 1 base; nucleotides outside the gene matches: 5. There are 16 residues in the CDR3. The germline V gene has CDR1 SGHRS and CDR2 YFSETQ. The CDR3: CASSLFGTENTGELFF. Written as DNA, the CDR3 is TGCGCCAGCAGCTTATTCGGGACAGAGAACACCGGGGAGCTGTTTTTT.

This clonotype appeared a few times. At one end the junction does not follow the germline gene, possibly because of a read error. CDR3 sequence reads: CASCFGGTQYF. Here the CDR3 DNA reads TGTGCCAGCTGTTTTGGGGGGACCCAGTACTTC. This chain links TRBV12-3 or TRBV12-4 with TRBJ2-5; D possibly matches TRBD1 or TRBD2 (5 bases each). This CDR3 comprises 11 residues.